This TCR beta chain came from a study of T-cell reconstitution after alpha-beta-depleted transplantation in children. Preparation of the TCRbeta library used unique molecular identifiers. MiXCR was run by TCRdb on the PCR reads, yielding one entry per CDR3 protein. In the table there are some 200,000 distinct CDR3 sequences, 8.5% to 10% of which are singletons. This TCR was recovered from a human donor who donated a stem cell graft to a child with acute lymphoblastic leukemia. This sample comprised PBMCs from the stem cell graft donor, obtained from the stem cell graft.

DNA of the CDR3: TGTGCCTGGAGTGTACGGGGGGGACGGGCTTTCTTT. It is translated as CAWSVRGGRAFF. The V call is TRBV30, the J call TRBJ1-1, with a tentative D call TRBD1 (5 bases). Trimming took off 0 bases at V and 11 bases at J, with 13 bases between the two ends. This CDR3 has 12 residues. Germline CDR1 reads GTSNPN; CDR2 reads SVGIG (reference sequence).